These T cell receptor beta chains were read from a single sample in a study of blood T cell repertoires in COVID-19. Produced via immunoSEQ multiplex PCR; TCRdb's table is partial and in-frame only. The sample includes 150,000 to 170,000 clones, about 89% seen only once; the top ten take over 0.45%. The sequenced material came from peripheral blood. The receptors here all came from a man between 45 and 60 years old with acute or convalescent COVID-19. The CDR3 runs from the conserved cysteine through the conserved F or W. A D gene is named only where the DNA matches it firmly. Some rows have no size entry. The others give once, few or many, or a class for an expanded clone.

TRBV9,once,TRBJ1-5,.,CASSAGRGLESAQHF,TGTGCCAGCAGCGCGGGACGGGGGTTAGAATCAGCCCAGCATTTT
TRBV9,.,TRBJ2-5,TRBD2,CASSGASGKETQYF,TGTGCCAGCAGCGGGGCTAGCGGGAAAGAGACCCAGTACTTC
TRBV28,.,TRBJ2-2,TRBD1,CASSLSRQGLVPGELFF,TGTGCCAGCAGTCTGAGTCGACAGGGTTTGGTACCCGGGGAGCTGTTTTTT
TRBV27,.,TRBJ1-5,TRBD1,CASSPGTGVQPQHF,TGTGCCAGCAGCCCCGGGACAGGGGTTCAGCCCCAGCATTTT
TRBV28,.,TRBJ1-2,.,CASSLTGEANYGYTF,TGTGCCAGCAGTTTGACAGGTGAAGCTAACTATGGCTACACCTTC
TRBV2,.,TRBJ2-3,TRBD2,CASVRGRGTDTQYF,TGTGCCAGCGTACGGGGGAGGGGCACAGATACGCAGTATTTT
TRBV2,few,TRBJ1-2,TRBD1,CASSVEPGTANYGYTF,TGTGCCAGCAGTGTGGAACCAGGGACAGCTAACTATGGCTACACCTTC
TRBV19,.,TRBJ1-1,.,CASSMQEGRAFF,TGTGCCAGTAGTATGCAGGAGGGTCGAGCTTTCTTT
TRBV7-3,.,TRBJ2-1,.,CASSKGTGEVQFF,TGTGCCAGCAGCAAAGGGACTGGGGAGGTGCAGTTCTTC
TRBV5-1,.,TRBJ2-7,.,CASSPVPGFSYEQYF,TGCGCCAGCAGCCCAGTCCCGGGGTTCTCCTACGAGCAGTACTTC
TRBV18,.,TRBJ1-2,.,CASSADSNYGYTF,TGTGCCAGCTCAGCCGACAGCAACTATGGCTACACCTTC
TRBV7-2,.,TRBJ2-5,TRBD2,CASSPTSGKQETQYF,TGTGCCAGCAGCCCGACTAGCGGGAAGCAAGAGACCCAGTACTTC
TRBV9,.,TRBJ1-6,TRBD1,CASSVDPLQGVDSPLHF,TGTGCCAGCAGCGTAGACCCCCTACAGGGGGTGGATTCACCCCTCCACTTT
TRBV7-6,once,TRBJ2-1,TRBD2,CASSLSSAGAYNEQFF,TGTGCCAGCAGCTTAAGTTCGGCGGGAGCGTACAATGAGCAGTTCTTC
TRBV3-1/TRBV3-2,once,TRBJ1-6,TRBD1,CASSQGQPVYNSPLHF,TGTGCCAGCAGCCAGGGACAGCCAGTCTATAATTCACCCCTCCACTTT
TRBV6-5,.,TRBJ1-1,.,CASTQLDTEAFF,TGTGCCAGCACGCAGTTGGACACTGAAGCTTTCTTT
TRBV7-9,.,TRBJ1-1,.,CASSLVGFGAFF,TGTGCCAGCAGCTTAGTTGGCTTTGGCGCTTTCTTT
TRBV7-8,.,TRBJ1-1,.,CASTPRDTPLEAFF,TGTGCCAGCACCCCTCGGGACACTCCGTTAGAAGCTTTCTTT
TRBV27,.,TRBJ2-2,TRBD2,CASSLRGVRWGTGELFF,TGTGCCAGCAGTTTACGGGGGGTCCGGTGGGGCACCGGGGAGCTGTTTTTT
TRBV19,.,TRBJ2-7,.,CASRSQGSYEQYF,TGTGCCAGTAGATCACAGGGCTCCTACGAGCAGTACTTC
TRBV27,.,TRBJ1-5,.,CASRDRENQPQHF,TGTGCCAGCAGGGACAGAGAGAATCAGCCCCAGCATTTT
TRBV18,.,TRBJ1-2,TRBD1,CASSRGQPNYGYTF,TGTGCCAGCTCAAGGGGACAGCCTAACTATGGCTACACCTTC
TRBV27,.,TRBJ2-4,TRBD1,CAGTGEAKNIQYF,TGTGCCGGTACAGGGGAAGCCAAAAACATTCAGTACTTC
TRBV5-4,.,TRBJ1-1,TRBD1,CASSPGTGDRVTEAFF,TGTGCCAGCAGCCCCGGGACAGGGGACAGAGTCACTGAAGCTTTCTTT
TRBV21-1,.,TRBJ2-7,.,CASSKGGRGAPLGEQYF,TGTGCCAGCAGCAAAGGGGGCAGGGGAGCCCCTTTGGGCGAGCAGTACTTC
TRBV7-3,.,TRBJ1-1,TRBD1,CASSPTGDTEAFF,TGTGCCAGCAGTCCGACAGGGGACACTGAAGCTTTCTTT
TRBV5-6,.,TRBJ1-6,TRBD1,CASLAPGQHNSPLHF,TGTGCCAGCTTGGCCCCGGGACAGCATAATTCACCCCTCCACTTT
TRBV5-1,.,TRBJ2-7,TRBD1,CASSVGQTSYEQYF,TGCGCCAGCAGCGTGGGACAGACTTCCTACGAGCAGTACTTC
TRBV7-9,.,TRBJ2-2,.,CASPGTQNTGELFF,TGTGCCAGTCCTGGGACACAAAACACCGGGGAGCTGTTTTTT
TRBV2,once,TRBJ1-1,.,CASSGQSRGTEAFF,TGTGCCAGCTCTGGACAATCCAGGGGAACTGAAGCTTTCTTT
TRBV7-6,.,TRBJ1-1,.,CASSEGTYMNTEAFF,TGTGCCAGCAGCGAGGGGACTTACATGAACACTGAAGCTTTCTTT
TRBV19,.,TRBJ1-2,TRBD1,CASSTFGQGGDGYTF,TGTGCCAGTAGTACCTTCGGACAGGGGGGCGATGGCTACACCTTC
TRBV30,.,TRBJ1-2,.,CAWRSGGTYGYTF,TGTGCCTGGAGGTCGGGGGGAACCTATGGCTACACCTTC
TRBV7-2,few,TRBJ2-7,.,CASSLAGASEQYF,TGTGCCAGCAGCTTAGCGGGAGCCTCCGAGCAGTACTTC
TRBV19,.,TRBJ2-6,.,CASSFIFKGAGANVLTF,TGTGCCAGTAGTTTCATTTTTAAAGGGGCTGGGGCCAACGTCCTGACTTTC
TRBV7-3,.,TRBJ2-1,TRBD2,CASSLGLAGVFNEQFF,TGTGCCAGCAGCTTAGGGCTAGCGGGAGTGTTTAATGAGCAGTTCTTC
TRBV18,.,TRBJ1-1,.,CASSPAAGMYTEAFF,TGTGCCAGCTCACCGGCGGCGGGTATGTACACTGAAGCTTTCTTT
TRBV4-2,.,TRBJ2-3,.,CASSRVGGTDTQYF,TGTGCCAGCAGCCGGGTTGGCGGGACAGATACGCAGTATTTT
TRBV5-1,.,TRBJ2-3,.,CASSFEADTQYF,TGCGCCAGCAGCTTCGAGGCAGATACGCAGTATTTT
TRBV7-9,few,TRBJ2-7,TRBD1,CASRSTGTGLDYEQYF,TGTGCCAGCAGATCAACCGGGACAGGGCTAGACTACGAGCAGTACTTC
TRBV15,.,TRBJ1-3,TRBD1,CATSSDRGHGNTIYF,TGTGCCACCAGCAGCGACAGGGGGCATGGAAACACCATATATTTT
TRBV7-3,.,TRBJ2-2,.,CASSHITGTGELFF,TGTGCCAGCAGCCACATCACAGGGACCGGGGAGCTGTTTTTT
TRBV28,.,TRBJ2-7,TRBD2,CASRSHLAGTYEQYF,TGTGCCAGCAGATCCCACCTAGCGGGAACCTACGAGCAGTACTTC